This T cell receptor (beta chain) came from a study of T cell responses to AZD1222 COVID-19 vaccine. Findings of the study overall: Donors were mostly white British, more females; clonal diversity possibly underestimated. Repertoire samples came only from after the peak T cell response. Just a handful of people given AZD1222 tested seropositive at baseline. Reports say nearly half of spike-specific TCRs go after unmutated variant regions.

Repertoires were generated with immunoSEQ multiplex PCR, while TCRdb's copy carries only in-frame clones and drops some. The top ten clones hold about 6% of a sample with 75,000 to 100,000 clones, 86% of them seen once. V gave up 6 bases and J gave up 3 bases; unmatched junction bases: 3. CDR3 length: 14 residues. The V gene's germline CDR1 is MNHEY and CDR2 SVGAGI. About this clone itself: Its cognate antigen is unknown.

This chain links TRBV6-5 with TRBJ1-2, with 11 bases that match TRBD1. Here the sequenced sample was peripheral blood, taken on day 0 of AZD1222 vaccination. The source of this sequence is an adult in good health. This chain's CDR3 is CASRGQGVYYGYTF. DNA of the CDR3: TGTGCCAGCAGGGGACAGGGGGTTTACTATGGCTACACCTTC.